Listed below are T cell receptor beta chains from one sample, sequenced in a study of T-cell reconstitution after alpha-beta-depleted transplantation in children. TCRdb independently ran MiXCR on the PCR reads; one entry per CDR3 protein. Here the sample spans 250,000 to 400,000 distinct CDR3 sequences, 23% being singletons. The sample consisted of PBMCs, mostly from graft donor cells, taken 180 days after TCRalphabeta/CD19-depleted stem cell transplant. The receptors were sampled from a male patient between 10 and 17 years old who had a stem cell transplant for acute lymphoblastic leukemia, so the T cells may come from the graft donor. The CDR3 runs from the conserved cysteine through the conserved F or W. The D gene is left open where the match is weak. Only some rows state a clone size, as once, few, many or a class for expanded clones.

CDR3 protein: CASSGTGLAGEGEQFF; CDR3 DNA: TGCGCCAGCAGCGGAACCGGACTAGCGGGAGAGGGTGAGCAGTTCTTC; D gene: TRBD2; V gene: TRBV5-1; CDR3 length: 16; clone size: -; J gene: TRBJ2-1
CDR3 protein: CRRGGDYEQYF; CDR3 DNA: TGCAGAAGGGGGGGGGACTACGAGCAGTACTTC; D gene: -; V gene: TRBV20-1; CDR3 length: 11; clone size: -; J gene: TRBJ2-7
CDR3 protein: CASSQERGGGNQPQHF; CDR3 DNA: TGCGCCAGCAGCCAAGAGAGGGGGGGTGGCAATCAGCCCCAGCATTTT; D gene: -; V gene: TRBV4-1; CDR3 length: 16; clone size: few; J gene: TRBJ1-5
CDR3 protein: CSARGSRGGLAKNIQYF; CDR3 DNA: TGCAGTGCTAGAGGGTCGAGAGGGGGGCTGGCCAAAAACATTCAGTACTTC; D gene: -; V gene: TRBV20-1; CDR3 length: 17; clone size: few; J gene: TRBJ2-4
CDR3 protein: CASSFLVFPGTDTQYF; CDR3 DNA: TGTGCCAGCAGCTTCCTAGTCTTCCCCGGGACGGATACGCAGTATTTT; D gene: -; V gene: TRBV7-2; CDR3 length: 16; clone size: -; J gene: TRBJ2-3
CDR3 protein: CASRSSGWTQETQYF; CDR3 DNA: TGTGCCAGTAGATCCAGCGGGTGGACCCAAGAGACCCAGTACTTC; D gene: -; V gene: TRBV19; CDR3 length: 15; clone size: -; J gene: TRBJ2-5
CDR3 protein: CASSHWRGGTKNIQYF; CDR3 DNA: TGCGCCAGCAGCCACTGGCGGGGGGGGACCAAAAACATTCAGTACTTC; D gene: TRBD2; V gene: TRBV4-1; CDR3 length: 16; clone size: few; J gene: TRBJ2-4
CDR3 protein: CASSLLGIPGPSYEQYF; CDR3 DNA: TGTGCCAGCAGTTTATTGGGTATCCCCGGGCCCTCCTACGAGCAGTACTTC; D gene: -; V gene: TRBV27; CDR3 length: 17; clone size: few; J gene: TRBJ2-7
CDR3 protein: CASSPPNRHQEGYTF; CDR3 DNA: TGTGCCAGCAGTCCCCCTAACAGGCACCAGGAGGGCTACACCTTC; D gene: -; V gene: TRBV12-3/TRBV12-4; CDR3 length: 15; clone size: -; J gene: TRBJ1-2
CDR3 protein: CASRKGGSNYGYTF; CDR3 DNA: TGTGCCAGCAGGAAAGGGGGCTCGAACTATGGCTACACCTTC; D gene: TRBD1; V gene: TRBV7-9; CDR3 length: 14; clone size: -; J gene: TRBJ1-2
CDR3 protein: CASSLASGRGGEFF; CDR3 DNA: TGCGCCAGCAGCTTAGCTAGCGGGAGAGGGGGGGAGTTCTTC; D gene: TRBD2; V gene: TRBV5-1; CDR3 length: 14; clone size: few; J gene: TRBJ2-1
CDR3 protein: CASSSRHPYEQYF; CDR3 DNA: TGCGCCAGCAGCTCCCGACACCCCTACGAGCAGTACTTC; D gene: -; V gene: TRBV4-1; CDR3 length: 13; clone size: -; J gene: TRBJ2-7
CDR3 protein: CASSSPSAGSYNEQFF; CDR3 DNA: TGCGCCAGCAGCTCCCCCTCAGCGGGGTCCTACAATGAGCAGTTCTTC; D gene: TRBD2; V gene: TRBV5-1; CDR3 length: 16; clone size: few; J gene: TRBJ2-1
CDR3 protein: CATSESGNLREQYF; CDR3 DNA: TGTGCCACCAGCGAGTCCGGGAATTTGCGGGAGCAGTACTTC; D gene: -; V gene: TRBV15; CDR3 length: 14; clone size: -; J gene: TRBJ2-7
CDR3 protein: CASRVAGGSDTQYF; CDR3 DNA: TGTGCCAGCAGAGTAGCGGGAGGGTCAGATACGCAGTATTTT; D gene: TRBD2; V gene: TRBV27; CDR3 length: 14; clone size: -; J gene: TRBJ2-3
CDR3 protein: CASSVDEGAGIGELFF; CDR3 DNA: TGTGCCAGCAGCGTAGATGAGGGCGCGGGGATCGGGGAGCTGTTTTTT; D gene: -; V gene: TRBV9; CDR3 length: 16; clone size: few; J gene: TRBJ2-2
CDR3 protein: CASSLDLGGRSYEQYF; CDR3 DNA: TGTGCCAGCAGCTTAGATCTTGGGGGCAGGTCCTACGAGCAGTACTTC; D gene: -; V gene: TRBV7-9; CDR3 length: 16; clone size: few; J gene: TRBJ2-7
CDR3 protein: CSARDLGGSAKNIQYF; CDR3 DNA: TGCAGTGCTAGAGATCTGGGGGGATCAGCCAAAAACATTCAGTACTTC; D gene: -; V gene: TRBV20-1; CDR3 length: 16; clone size: -; J gene: TRBJ2-4
CDR3 protein: CASSLGQYYEQFF; CDR3 DNA: TGTGCCAGCAGCTTGGGACAGTACTATGAGCAGTTCTTC; D gene: TRBD1; V gene: TRBV7-6; CDR3 length: 13; clone size: few; J gene: TRBJ2-1
CDR3 protein: CAIRETGLYTEAFF; CDR3 DNA: TGTGCCATCAGAGAGACAGGGCTCTACACTGAAGCTTTCTTT; D gene: TRBD1; V gene: TRBV10-3; CDR3 length: 14; clone size: -; J gene: TRBJ1-1
CDR3 protein: CASSGARTDTQYF; CDR3 DNA: TGCGCCAGCAGTGGGGCCCGCACAGATACGCAGTATTTT; D gene: -; V gene: TRBV5-1; CDR3 length: 13; clone size: few; J gene: TRBJ2-3
CDR3 protein: CASSPLQTPYPDTQYF; CDR3 DNA: TGTGCCAGCAGCCCCCTTCAGACCCCGTACCCAGATACGCAGTATTTT; D gene: -; V gene: TRBV28; CDR3 length: 16; clone size: -; J gene: TRBJ2-3
CDR3 protein: CASSLGRDRRYGYTF; CDR3 DNA: TGTGCCAGCAGCTTAGGGCGGGACAGACGCTATGGCTACACCTTC; D gene: TRBD1; V gene: TRBV7-2; CDR3 length: 15; clone size: few; J gene: TRBJ1-2
CDR3 protein: CASSLDRGPLSGANVLTF; CDR3 DNA: TGCGCCAGCAGCTTGGACAGGGGCCCCCTCTCTGGGGCCAACGTCCTGACTTTC; D gene: TRBD1; V gene: TRBV5-1; CDR3 length: 18; clone size: few; J gene: TRBJ2-6
CDR3 protein: CASSQETRTDTQYF; CDR3 DNA: TGTGCCAGCAGCCAAGAAACGAGGACAGATACGCAGTATTTT; D gene: -; V gene: TRBV4-2; CDR3 length: 14; clone size: few; J gene: TRBJ2-3
CDR3 protein: CASAREGQMNTEAFF; CDR3 DNA: TGTGCCAGCGCACGTGAGGGACAAATGAACACTGAAGCTTTCTTT; D gene: -; V gene: TRBV9; CDR3 length: 15; clone size: few; J gene: TRBJ1-1
CDR3 protein: CAINQRTGLNYGYTF; CDR3 DNA: TGTGCCATCAACCAGCGGACGGGTCTTAACTATGGCTACACCTTC; D gene: -; V gene: TRBV10-3; CDR3 length: 15; clone size: few; J gene: TRBJ1-2
CDR3 protein: CASSFRVLSGSNTGELFF; CDR3 DNA: TGTGCCAGCAGTTTTCGCGTCCTTAGCGGTTCGAACACCGGGGAGCTGTTTTTT; D gene: -; V gene: TRBV27; CDR3 length: 18; clone size: -; J gene: TRBJ2-2
CDR3 protein: CASSTTDLAGRVYEQYF; CDR3 DNA: TGCGCCAGCAGCACAACTGACCTAGCGGGGAGGGTGTACGAGCAGTACTTC; D gene: TRBD2; V gene: TRBV5-1; CDR3 length: 17; clone size: few; J gene: TRBJ2-7
CDR3 protein: CSARDGPPFYEQYF; CDR3 DNA: TGCAGTGCTAGAGACGGCCCCCCCTTTTACGAGCAGTACTTC; D gene: -; V gene: TRBV20-1; CDR3 length: 14; clone size: few; J gene: TRBJ2-7
CDR3 protein: CASSFWERGANVLTF; CDR3 DNA: TGTGCCAGCAGTTTCTGGGAGCGTGGGGCCAACGTCCTGACTTTC; D gene: -; V gene: TRBV12-3/TRBV12-4; CDR3 length: 15; clone size: few; J gene: TRBJ2-6
CDR3 protein: CASGTSGRVNNEQFF; CDR3 DNA: TGTGCCAGCGGAACTAGCGGGAGGGTAAACAATGAGCAGTTCTTC; D gene: TRBD2; V gene: TRBV12-3/TRBV12-4; CDR3 length: 15; clone size: few; J gene: TRBJ2-1
CDR3 protein: CASSFAWSPLHF; CDR3 DNA: TGTGCCAGCAGTTTTGCCTGGTCACCCCTCCACTTT; D gene: -; V gene: TRBV12-3/TRBV12-4; CDR3 length: 12; clone size: few; J gene: TRBJ1-6
CDR3 protein: CSVEARGRSYEQYF; CDR3 DNA: TGCAGCGTTGAAGCCAGGGGACGTTCCTACGAGCAGTACTTC; D gene: -; V gene: TRBV29-1; CDR3 length: 14; clone size: -; J gene: TRBJ2-7
CDR3 protein: CASSLHFMGRKETQYF; CDR3 DNA: TGTGCCAGCAGCTTACACTTTATGGGACGAAAAGAGACCCAGTACTTC; D gene: -; V gene: TRBV7-9; CDR3 length: 16; clone size: -; J gene: TRBJ2-5
CDR3 protein: CASSLVEQGNSPLHF; CDR3 DNA: TGCGCCAGCAGCTTGGTAGAACAGGGGAATTCACCCCTCCACTTT; D gene: TRBD1; V gene: TRBV5-1; CDR3 length: 15; clone size: few; J gene: TRBJ1-6
CDR3 protein: CASSWGRTSYNEQFF; CDR3 DNA: TGTGCCAGCAGTTGGGGACGCACCTCCTACAATGAGCAGTTCTTC; D gene: -; V gene: TRBV11-3; CDR3 length: 15; clone size: -; J gene: TRBJ2-1
CDR3 protein: CAISSYEQYF; CDR3 DNA: TGTGCCATCAGTTCCTACGAGCAGTACTTC; D gene: -; V gene: TRBV10-3; CDR3 length: 10; clone size: -; J gene: TRBJ2-7
CDR3 protein: CSNAGELFF; CDR3 DNA: TGCTCTAACGCCGGGGAGCTGTTTTTT; D gene: -; V gene: TRBV29-1; CDR3 length: 9; clone size: few; J gene: TRBJ2-2
CDR3 protein: CSVVRTSLAAIYTDTQYF; CDR3 DNA: TGCAGCGTTGTACGGACTTCACTAGCCGCTATTTACACAGATACGCAGTATTTT; D gene: -; V gene: TRBV29-1; CDR3 length: 18; clone size: -; J gene: TRBJ2-3
CDR3 protein: CASSRQGKGYEQYF; CDR3 DNA: TGTGCCAGCTCTCGACAGGGCAAGGGGTACGAGCAGTACTTC; D gene: TRBD1; V gene: TRBV18; CDR3 length: 14; clone size: few; J gene: TRBJ2-7
CDR3 protein: CASSQATGTSGSGAKNIQYF; CDR3 DNA: TGTGCCAGCAGCCAAGCTACCGGGACTAGCGGGAGCGGAGCCAAAAACATTCAGTACTTC; D gene: TRBD2; V gene: TRBV4-2; CDR3 length: 20; clone size: -; J gene: TRBJ2-4
CDR3 protein: CSARDLAGANEKLFF; CDR3 DNA: TGCAGTGCTAGAGATCTGGCTGGAGCTAATGAAAAACTGTTTTTT; D gene: -; V gene: TRBV20-1; CDR3 length: 15; clone size: few; J gene: TRBJ1-4
CDR3 protein: CATSRAVLAGYNEQFF; CDR3 DNA: TGTGCCACCAGCAGAGCGGTACTAGCGGGGTACAATGAGCAGTTCTTC; D gene: TRBD2; V gene: TRBV15; CDR3 length: 16; clone size: -; J gene: TRBJ2-1
CDR3 protein: CAISESVRRNEKLFF; CDR3 DNA: TGTGCCATCAGTGAGTCGGTCAGGCGAAATGAAAAACTGTTTTTT; D gene: -; V gene: TRBV10-3; CDR3 length: 15; clone size: -; J gene: TRBJ1-4
CDR3 protein: CATSGTDPRNYGYTF; CDR3 DNA: TGTGCCACCAGCGGGACGGATCCCCGTAACTATGGCTACACCTTC; D gene: -; V gene: TRBV15; CDR3 length: 15; clone size: few; J gene: TRBJ1-2
CDR3 protein: CASSSGVGPYEQYF; CDR3 DNA: TGCGCCAGCAGCAGCGGGGTGGGTCCATACGAGCAGTACTTC; D gene: TRBD2; V gene: TRBV4-1; CDR3 length: 14; clone size: -; J gene: TRBJ2-7
CDR3 protein: CASSFWLAPGELFF; CDR3 DNA: TGCGCCAGCAGCTTTTGGCTAGCCCCCGGGGAGCTGTTTTTT; D gene: -; V gene: TRBV5-1; CDR3 length: 14; clone size: -; J gene: TRBJ2-2
CDR3 protein: CASSGAGTSYHF; CDR3 DNA: TGCGCCAGCTCCGGAGCCGGGACTAGTTACCACTTC; D gene: TRBD2; V gene: TRBV5-1; CDR3 length: 12; clone size: few; J gene: TRBJ2-5
CDR3 protein: CASSLRGHNQPQHF; CDR3 DNA: TGTGCCAGCAGCCTTAGAGGACACAATCAGCCCCAGCATTTT; D gene: -; V gene: TRBV7-2; CDR3 length: 14; clone size: -; J gene: TRBJ1-5
CDR3 protein: CASIPTGTYNEQFF; CDR3 DNA: TGCGCCAGCATCCCGACAGGGACCTACAATGAGCAGTTCTTC; D gene: TRBD1; V gene: TRBV10-2; CDR3 length: 14; clone size: few; J gene: TRBJ2-1
CDR3 protein: CASTEGPAGQFF; CDR3 DNA: TGTGCCAGCACCGAGGGTCCGGCGGGGCAGTTCTTC; D gene: -; V gene: TRBV5-6; CDR3 length: 12; clone size: -; J gene: TRBJ2-1